The 22 T cell receptor beta chains given below trace back to one sample, sequenced in a study of cytomegalovirus exposure and HLA in healthy donors. Primers for the PCR totalled 60 Vbeta and 13 Jbeta. Clones were sequenced by immunoSEQ multiplex PCR, and TCRdb holds only the in-frame ones, with some missing. The repertoire includes around 50,000 clones, about 50% of them detected once, and about 11% sits in the top ten. Sequencing was performed on PBMCs. These receptors were obtained from a human donor in good health.

The CDR3 DNA sequence: TGTGCCAGCAGCCGATGGACAAGGAGTGAGACCCAGTACTTC. Translated, it gives CASSRWTRSETQYF. The chain couples TRBV6-5 to TRBJ2-5, with a possible D match to TRBD1 (5 bases). The CDR3 contains 14 residues. Trimming left V 6 bases short and J 5 bases short, with 16 bases between. The germline V gene has CDR1 MNHEY and CDR2 SVGAGI.

The chain carries TRBV27 and TRBJ1-2, with a tentative D call TRBD1 (5 bases). The ends were cut back, 4 bases at V and 3 bases at J, with 12 bases in the middle. Germline CDR1 MNHEY, CDR2 SMNVEV (reference sequence). The CDR3 is made up of 14 amino acids. The CDR3 sequence is CASSSAGPDYGYTF. CDR3 DNA sequence: TGTGCCAGCAGTTCGGCAGGGCCTGACTATGGCTACACCTTC.

The genes are TRBV7-2 and TRBJ1-6; 10 positions match TRBD1. Germline assignment: CDR1 SGHTA and CDR2 FQGNSA. The CDR3 runs 14 residues. Trimming cost V 2 bases and J 9 bases; bases outside gene matches: 1. The CDR3 DNA follows: TGTGCCAGCAGCTTAAGGACAGGGGGTTCACCCCTCCACTTT. This encodes CASSLRTGGSPLHF.

This clone was seen only a few times. The chain recombines TRBV6-1 with TRBJ1-5; 9 bases line up with TRBD1. The J segment lost 2 bases and the V segment lost 2 bases, leaving 13 bases of the junction unmatched. The length of the CDR3 is 19 residues. Germline V lookup: CDR1 MNHNS, CDR2 SASEGT. Written as DNA, the CDR3 is TGTGCCAGCAGTGAAAACAGGGGGCCATCATCGAGGGGCAATCAGCCCCAGCATTTT. Amino acid sequence: CASSENRGPSSRGNQPQHF.

The gene calls are TRBV27 and TRBJ1-3, with 9 bases matching TRBD1. This CDR3 is 16 amino acids long. Trimming took 2 bases from V and 4 from J; bases not matched to a gene: 6. CDR1 is MNHEY and CDR2 is SMNVEV in the germline V gene (reference sequence). CDR3 sequence: CASSLPTDRGGNTIYF. CDR3 coding DNA: TGTGCCAGCAGTTTACCGACGGACAGGGGCGGAAACACCATATATTTT.

This sequence joins TRBV27 and TRBJ1-1; TRBD1 matches 9 bases. The germline V gene encodes CDR1 MNHEY and CDR2 SMNVEV (reference sequence). J lost 4 bases, V lost 7 bases, and 4 bases had no gene match. The CDR3 is made up of 13 amino acids. The CDR3, as DNA: TGTGCCAGCAACGGACAGGGGACCACTGAAGCTTTCTTT. It translates to CASNGQGTTEAFF.

The chain is built from TRBV7-6 and TRBJ2-1, with TRBD2 matching 8 bases. Trimming removed 2 bases from V and 3 bases from J; junction bases left unmatched: 3. Germline CDR1 is SGHVS and CDR2 is FNYEAQ. The CDR3 contains 15 residues. In DNA form, the CDR3 reads TGTGCCAGCAGCTTACAGGCGGGGGGCTACAATGAGCAGTTCTTC. Translation gives CASSLQAGGYNEQFF.

This chain joins TRBV5-1 and TRBJ1-1; D remains ambiguous. CDR3 length equals 13 residues. Germline V gives CDR1 SGHRS, CDR2 YFSETQ. V lost 1 base, J lost 1 base, and 5 bases lay in between. CDR3 DNA: TGCGCCAGCAGCTTGTCGAGGAACACTGAAGCTTTCTTT. This translates into CASSLSRNTEAFF.

The chain combines TRBV7-6 with TRBJ1-1; weak D call: TRBD1 (5 bases). Trimming removed 1 base from V and 5 bases from J, with 11 bases in between. The CDR3 is 14 amino acids. Germline-derived CDR1 and CDR2 are SGHVS and FNYEAQ. CDR3 coding DNA: TGTGCCAGCAGCTTAGGGCAGGGTGTGACTGAAGCTTTCTTT. This sequence encodes CASSLGQGVTEAFF.

J is TRBJ2-3 and V is TRBV6-5, with 7 bases identical to TRBD1. J gave up 1 base and V 6 bases, and 7 bases lay outside the gene matches. Germline CDR1 MNHEY, CDR2 SVGAGI. This CDR3 is built from 15 residues. The CDR3 is CASSSGQPGTDTQYF. Here the CDR3 DNA reads TGTGCCAGCAGCTCGGGACAGCCGGGCACAGATACGCAGTATTTT.

This clone was observed once. The junction does not match germline at one end; this may be a read error. V gene TRBV7-7 combines with J gene TRBJ2-5, with 8 nucleotides matching TRBD2. The CDR3 has 16 residues. From germline, CDR1 is SSHAT and CDR2 FNYEAQ (reference sequence). This CDR3 is CASTTSPSGGQETQYF. The CDR3 DNA follows: TGTGCTAGCACCACCTCCCCGAGCGGGGGTCAAGAGACCCAGTACTTC.

The gene calls are TRBV7-9 and TRBJ2-7, with D possibly TRBD2 on 7 matching bases. The V gene's germline CDR1 is SEHNR and CDR2 FQNEAQ (reference sequence). Trimming removed 5 bases from V and 7 bases from J, with 21 bases in between. The CDR3 totals 15 residues. CDR3 amino acids: CASSLGVGGPSEQYF. Here the CDR3 DNA reads TGTGCCAGCAGCCTCGGAGTGGGGGGGCCGAGTGAGCAGTACTTC.

The V and J genes are TRBV29-1 and TRBJ2-3, with a weak D call TRBD1 (5 bases). This CDR3 spans 12 amino acids. V lost 6 bases to trimming and J lost 0 bases, with 7 bases between them. The germline V gene has CDR1 SQVTM and CDR2 ANQGSEA. The CDR3 loop is CSVTGSTDTQYF. Here the CDR3 DNA reads TGCAGCGTAACAGGAAGCACAGATACGCAGTATTTT.

The rearrangement uses TRBV6-5 and TRBJ2-7; 7 nucleotides line up with TRBD1. Trimming took 6 bases from V and 3 from J; bases not matched to a gene: 8. This CDR3 is 14 amino acids long. The germline CDR1 and CDR2 sequences are MNHEY and SVGAGI. The CDR3 DNA reads as TGTGCCAGCAGCCCAGGACAGGTGGGCTACGAGCAGTACTTC. Translated, it gives CASSPGQVGYEQYF.

This clone has just a few counts. This chain joins TRBV5-6 and TRBJ2-7, with TRBD1 as a possible D gene (6 bases). Trimming cost V 1 base and J 0 bases, with 11 bases left between them. This CDR3 region has 15 residues. Germline CDR1 reads SGHDT; CDR2 reads YYEEEE. CDR3 residues: CASSLITGSSYEQYF. The CDR3 DNA reads as TGTGCCAGCAGCTTGATAACAGGGAGCTCCTACGAGCAGTACTTC.

This sequence joins TRBV6-6 and TRBJ1-5; TRBD1 matches at 8 bases. V lost 6 bases to trimming and J lost 3 bases; unmatched junction nucleotides: 4. Germline CDR1 and CDR2: MNHNY and SVGAGI (reference sequence). There are 14 residues in the CDR3. CDR3 coding DNA: TGTGCCAGCAGGGGACAGGCGCTCAATCAGCCCCAGCATTTT. The encoded protein is CASRGQALNQPQHF.

Here the CDR3 DNA reads TGTGCCAGCTCACCCCGGCGCGGGGTCTCCGAAGAGACCCAGTACTTC. This codes for CASSPRRGVSEETQYF. The chain is built from TRBV18 and TRBJ2-5; D possibly corresponds to TRBD2 (6 bases). This CDR3 is built from 16 residues. V lost 3 bases to trimming and J lost 3 bases, with 17 bases between them. Germline V gene data show CDR1 as KGHSH and CDR2 as LQKENI.

The chain carries TRBV5-1 and TRBJ1-1; maybe TRBD1 (6 bases). Trimming took 4 bases from V and 4 from J, leaving 11 bases between them. This CDR3 is built from 13 residues. The V gene's germline CDR1 is SGHRS and CDR2 YFSETQ. The DNA of the CDR3 is TGCGCCAGCAGCCTGGACAGATTCACTGAAGCTTTCTTT. Translation: CASSLDRFTEAFF.

The rearrangement joins TRBV6-1 to TRBJ2-1, with TRBD2 as a possible D gene (7 bases). The CDR3 covers 15 residues. Germline V gene sequence: CDR1 MNHNS, CDR2 SASEGT. Trimming shortened V by 6 bases and J by 8 bases, and 20 bases separated the two germline ends. The CDR3 sequence: CASSLRRGPIDEQFF. The DNA of the CDR3 is TGTGCCAGCAGCCTGCGGCGGGGGCCTATCGATGAGCAGTTCTTC.

The rearrangement links TRBV19 to TRBJ1-1; no firm D call. This CDR3 is 13 amino acids long. The V gene's germline CDR1 is LNHDA and CDR2 SQIVND (reference sequence). Trimming pared 2 bases from V and 7 bases from J, leaving 11 bases between. CDR3 residues: CASSISLTGEAFF. CDR3 sequence (DNA): TGTGCCAGTAGTATATCCCTAACCGGTGAAGCTTTCTTT. Together with reference TRBV19 and TRBJ1-1, the CDR3 gives the full variable domain: DGGITQSPKYLFRKEGQNVTLSCEQNLNHDAMYWYRQDPGQGLRLIYYSQIVNDFQKGDIAEGYSVSREKKESFPLTVTSAQKNPTAFYLCASSISLTGEAFFGQGTRLTVV.

J is TRBJ1-1 and V is TRBV6-4; TRBD1 matches 8 bases. CDR1 and CDR2 (germline): MRHNA, SNTAGT. CDR3 size: 16 residues. With 0 bases clipped from V and 6 bases from J, the junction kept 9 bases outside the gene matches. CDR3 in DNA: TGTGCCAGCAGTGACTCGATATGCAGGGGGCTGGCTGAAGCTTTCTTT. Its protein is CASSDSICRGLAEAFF.

This clone was seen a handful of times. The chain links TRBV7-6 to TRBJ1-3, with TRBD1 identical over 9 bases. CDR1 is SGHVS and CDR2 is FNYEAQ in the germline V gene. V was pared by 5 bases and J by 7 bases, with 9 bases of the junction left unmatched. This CDR3 comprises 15 residues. CDR3 loop: CASSNTPGQGNTIYF. The CDR3 DNA sequence: TGTGCCAGCAGCAATACGCCGGGACAGGGTAACACCATATATTTT.